This TCR beta chain was sequenced during a study of cytomegalovirus exposure and HLA in healthy donors (dated by TCRdb to 2016 to 2017). Study-level background: An earlier analysis of a few hundred of the donors reported under 300 Gb of sequence data and 95 million to 140 million unique TCR beta sequences obtained from around 170 million T cells. Across around 400 genotyped donors of the cohort, an average of roughly 250,000 unique TCR beta nucleotide sequences per donor were sequenced, and roughly 18% of those sequences were non-productive. In addition to the first cohort of several hundred subjects, a separate validation cohort of 100 to 150 different subjects was used. The study used immunosequencing to profile the T cell repertoires of some 600 subjects and linked those repertoires to cytomegalovirus serostatus. Rather than drawing on any new phenotypic data, the later analysis identified candidate immune exposures from TCR beta sequences and the way those sequences occurred across donors. Because of strong linkage in the cohort, roughly five DR-DQ haplotypes were treated as single units for association and clustering. In an earlier analysis of 587 of the donors, high-throughput TCR beta sequencing was used to judge whether each TCR beta V gene segment behaved as functional or pseudogenic. The study aimed to test whether cataloging public T cell receptors could reveal signatures of past pathogen exposure. A later genetic analysis used genome-wide SNP genotypes for about 60% of the 666 donors, treating that subset as a discovery cohort. HLA typing covered class I and class II loci at four-digit resolution. Alongside the repertoire data, information on donor age, sex, ethnicity and CMV serostatus was compiled. High-throughput TCR immunosequencing, statistical association of individual TCRs with disease status, and machine learning were combined to predict cytomegalovirus infection status. Of the roughly 400 genotyped donors, 81% fell in the genetic ancestry cluster associated with self-reported Caucasian donors. Typing coverage varied by locus: roughly 629-630 donors for A, B, C, DRB1 and DQB1; approximately 500 for DQA1; approximately 610 for DPA1; around 450 for DPB1. Every discovery cohort repertoire had been produced on one sequencing platform. Approximately 310 gigabases of sequencing data and tens of millions of unique TCR sequences were included in an early release covering 500 to 750 HLA-typed donors. In a later analysis, previously published TCR beta repertoires from several hundred donors were re-analyzed and high-resolution HLA genotyping was added so that TCR occurrence patterns could be studied. Paper-wide results and their limitations: An association between a missense DCLRE1C variant and V-gene and J-gene trimming of TCR beta chains was found in a later genetic analysis and replicated in an independent cohort. A further reported finding was that TCR beta sequences accurately predicted the HLA-A and HLA-B alleles for most subjects in the first cohort. A later analysis found that TCR association rates varied across HLA loci, with DRB1 alleles showing the most associated TCRs and HLA-C alleles the fewest. Several of the top co-occurrence clusters appeared to be linked to parvovirus B19, influenza, CMV and Epstein-Barr virus, according to a later analysis. Specific HLA alleles were associated with more than 15,000 TCR beta sequences at a false discovery rate of 0.05 in a later analysis. Linkage disequilibrium might explain the correlated functional status among segregating V segments, but an unknown experimental factor could not be excluded. A few of the identified cytomegalovirus-associated TCR beta chains were confirmed in vitro to be specific for cytomegalovirus antigens. The earlier analysis of 587 of the donors excluded over 15 rarely observed V segments, including chromosome 9 orphons, because counts were too low. Cytomegalovirus status was reported to be diagnosed by the classifier with high specificity and sensitivity in both the original and validation cohorts. Broadly in line with IMGT annotations, most TCR beta V segments showed up in productive rearrangements about 87% or about 30% of the time in an earlier analysis of 587 of the donors. The authors suggested that the approach could potentially be extended to other disease states and immunological phenotypes. Immune exposure information for the cohort was limited to CMV serostatus. Because some donors lacked HLA typing at each locus, the association tests relied only on the typed subset. While some public TCRs were present in many individuals, most TCR sequences turned up only very rarely across donors. Roughly uniform sequencing depth across donors was assumed in presence/absence analyses, although this assumption may not hold. Compared with equally common non-associated chains, HLA-associated TCR beta chains in a later analysis were more clonally expanded and had lower generation probabilities. According to a later analysis, most CMV-associated TCR beta chains appeared to be HLA-restricted, and the HLA associations seemed to be driven largely by CMV exposure. The study listed 150 to 200 TCR beta chains as associated with cytomegalovirus. Compared with the roughly 670-donor mean, donors in an Asian-associated ancestry cluster had fewer N-insertions in productive TCRs, according to a later genetic analysis. Strong co-occurrence of HLA alleles, especially DR and DQ, made assigning TCR associations to individual alleles difficult. Some IMGT-functional V segments, including TRBV6-2 and TRBV6-3, could not be distinguished by the 87-base-pair reads and were therefore excluded. In this cohort, only TCR beta chains were sequenced, and detectable features were limited by the absence of alpha or paired-chain data. A group of highly shared sequence variants was considered likely to be a technical artifact of the sequencing pipeline.

The CDR3 measures 14 amino acids from cysteine to phenylalanine. The retained sequence is limited to the CDR3, 42 bases, with the frame set at the first base. The germline V gene gives CDR1 as KGHSH and CDR2 as LQKENI. Relative to germline, V is missing 5 bases and J is missing 6 bases, with 9 bases of the junction outside any gene match. To prepare the library, the immunoSEQ multiplex PCR assay was applied. For the multiplex PCR, a mixture combining 60 forward primers for TCR Vbeta segments and 13 reverse primers for TCR Jbeta segments was used. A multiplex PCR assay on genomic DNA amplified the CDR3 region of rearranged TCR beta genes. The amplified TCR beta libraries were sequenced on the Illumina HiSeq System as 87-base-pair reads. Per the original workflow: A later analysis tallied roughly 78 million unique TCR beta chains across the 650 to 750 repertoires, and some 12 million of those chains were shared by two or more donors. Raw reads were error-corrected and collapsed into unique sequences with a nearest-neighbor algorithm that merged closely related sequences to remove PCR and sequencing errors. V, D and J gene segments were assigned by aligning CDR3 sequences to IMGT reference sequences. Each retained sequence needed at least a six-nucleotide match to both a V gene segment and a J gene segment. Rearrangements were called productive when the CDR3 lacked stop codons and stayed in frame with V and J; all others were non-productive. CDR3 was defined according to IMGT convention as the region running from the second conserved V-encoded cysteine to the conserved J-encoded phenylalanine. The earlier analysis of 587 of the donors excluded sequences that lacked an unambiguous match to a single V gene segment. An earlier analysis of several hundred of the donors classified V segments as functional when productive rearrangements were above 56.7% and as segregating when the standard deviation between donors was above 5%. A statistical classification framework was built to diagnose cytomegalovirus status from the catalog of TCR beta chain sequences. In a later analysis, TCR nucleotide sequences were compared against IMGT/GENE-DB human TR gene sequences so that V and J genes could be assigned. In a later analysis, CDR3 sequences and most-parsimonious VDJ recombination scenarios were assigned using the TCRdist pipeline. In a later analysis, each TCR beta chain was defined by its CDR3 amino acid sequence together with its V-gene family, and reads lacking a unique V-gene family were excluded. To address suspected cross-contamination and a sequencing artifact, a later analysis removed 550 to 750 highly shared, low-generation-probability nucleotide sequences. A later analysis calculated a clonal expansion index for each public chain from normalized within-repertoire ranks of inferred template counts. A later analysis computed generation probabilities with a VDJ recombination model fitted to out-of-frame rearrangements, and checked the results against IGoR. In a later analysis, hypergeometric tests were used to score TCR-TCR, TCR-HLA and TCR-CMV co-occurrence, with a repertoire-size bias correction applied to TCR pairs. To estimate false discovery rates, a later analysis permuted the HLA or CMV assignments 20 times. A later analysis grouped co-occurring TCRs with DBSCAN, adding TCRdist sequence similarity when clustering within HLA-allele-positive subsets. For co-occurrence clustering, repertoires with fewer than 30,000 or more than 120,000 public chains were excluded, along with roughly 5 repertoires with anomalous nucleotide sharing. TCRdb took over this immuneACCESS table, retaining in-frame rearrangements with V and J assigned. Such tables are incomplete; in checked studies, under half of the missing clones stem from an unresolved V gene, and the remainder is unexplained. D and trimming were read from the DNA, whereas the V and J calls and clone size are those reported in that table. This sample holds approximately 150,000 clones; 80% were observed only once. The biggest ten clones account for about 7% of the sample.

The cohort comprised under 700 healthy bone marrow donors. Cohort members were all nominally healthy when sampled, although unrecorded immune exposures were likely present. The donor tested CMV seropositive and was one of the 289 seropositive cohort members. Every donor gave a peripheral blood sample, and the peripheral blood mononuclear cells from that sample were used for TCR beta sequencing. Genomic DNA was extracted from the blood cell samples with the Qiagen DNeasy Blood Extraction Kit. Concerning this clone itself: Its antigen remains unidentified. No quality values exist for individual bases; no much larger clone is one base distant. The sample contains more than one DNA sequence encoding this CDR3.

Sequencing was carried out using PBMCs. Recombination joined TRBV18 with TRBJ1-1; 7 bases in between match TRBD1. This sequence originates from a man younger than 40 in good health and CMV-seropositive. The bases read TGTGCCAGCTCAAATACGACAGGGACCCCTGAAGCTTTCTTT. It specifies CASSNTTGTPEAFF.